This entry lists 10 T cell receptor beta chains sequenced from one sample in a study of blood T cell repertoires in COVID-19. Here immunoSEQ multiplex PCR was the method, and the copy in TCRdb shows in-frame clones only, minus some. The sample has approximately 100,000 clones; 82% are singletons. Specimen: peripheral blood. The receptors were sampled from a man between 65 and 79 years old with active or convalescent COVID-19.

The chain combines TRBV5-8 with TRBJ2-2; D is possibly TRBD1 (6 bases). V dropped 6 bases and J dropped 0 bases, with 9 bases sitting between them. Germline V gives CDR1 SGHTS, CDR2 YDEGEE. The CDR3 totals 14 residues. CDR3 protein: CASKQGANTGELFF. DNA for the CDR3: TGTGCCAGCAAACAGGGAGCGAACACCGGGGAGCTGTTTTTT.

This clone was counted only a few times. The rearrangement uses TRBV29-1 and TRBJ1-5, with 8 bases matching TRBD1. The CDR3 length is 13 residues. V shed 4 bases, J shed 6 bases, and the junction held 5 bases outside the gene matches. The germline CDR1 and CDR2 sequences are SQVTM and ANQGSEA. The CDR3 region has the DNA TGCAGCGTTGGACAGGGGTCGGGTCAGCCCCAGCATTTT. It is translated as CSVGQGSGQPQHF.

This clone was picked up one time. The J gene is TRBJ1-1, the V gene TRBV12-3 or TRBV12-4; D call uncertain. The CDR3 length is 13 residues. Trimming shortened V by 0 bases and J by 8 bases, and 10 bases separated the two germline ends. CDR3 protein: CASSLATGSEAFF. In DNA form, the CDR3 reads TGTGCCAGCAGTTTAGCGACTGGGTCCGAAGCTTTCTTT.

The rearrangement joins TRBV4-1 to TRBJ2-7, with 11 bases identical to TRBD2. V gave up 2 bases and J gave up 1 base; unmatched junction bases: 7. CDR1 is MGHRA and CDR2 is YSYEKL in the germline V gene. The CDR3 has 17 amino acids. In nucleotides, the CDR3 is TGCGCCAGCAGCCAATTCCCCGGGACTAGCGGTTCCTACGAGCAGTACTTC. Its protein is CASSQFPGTSGSYEQYF.

This clone was detected only a few times. The rearrangement uses TRBV29-1 and TRBJ1-1, with D possibly being TRBD1 (6 bases). The CDR3 consists of 12 residues. Trimming shortened V by 4 bases and J by 4 bases, and 10 bases separated the two germline ends. Germline lookup yields CDR1 SQVTM and CDR2 ANQGSEA. The CDR3 DNA reads TGCAGCGTTGGGGGGCACGGCACTGAAGCTTTCTTT. This codes for CSVGGHGTEAFF.

The V call is TRBV5-1, the J call TRBJ2-3, with 8 bases matching TRBD2. In germline, CDR1 is SGHRS, CDR2 YFSETQ. The CDR3 extends over 16 amino acids. After removal of 0 bases from V and 3 bases from J, the junction contained 6 bases not matched to a gene. The CDR3: CASSLAGGAQTDTQYF. The CDR3 nucleotides read TGCGCCAGCAGCTTGGCCGGGGGGGCCCAAACAGATACGCAGTATTTT.

The chain couples TRBV23-1 to TRBJ1-1; 8 nucleotides align to TRBD1. TRBV23-1 is marked as an open reading frame, function uncertain. V trimming: 0 bases; J trimming: 3 bases; junction bases outside the gene matches: 12. The length of the CDR3 is 18 residues. As DNA, the CDR3 is TGCGCCAGCAGTCAATCTGGGGGACAGGACCTACCCTACACTGAAGCTTTCTTT. This sequence encodes CASSQSGGQDLPYTEAFF.

The rearrangement links TRBV9 to TRBJ1-4; weak D call: TRBD1 (5 bases). Germline-derived CDR1 and CDR2 are SGDLS and YYNGEE. CDR3 length equals 15 residues. V dropped 0 bases and J dropped 5 bases, with 11 bases sitting between them. CDR3 coding DNA: TGTGCCAGCAGCGTAGGTAGTGGGGGGAATGAAAAACTGTTTTTT. Its translation is CASSVGSGGNEKLFF.

There are a few counts of this clone. The V gene is TRBV3-1 (or the pseudogene TRBV3-2), the J gene TRBJ2-1, with 7 bases aligning to TRBD1. V lost 2 bases and J lost 5; bases outside the gene matches: 6. Per the germline V gene, CDR1 is LGHDT and CDR2 is YNNKEL (reference sequence). This CDR3 has 15 residues. CDR3 residues: CASSQTGTAHNEQFF. The DNA of the CDR3 is TGTGCCAGCAGCCAAACCGGGACAGCGCACAATGAGCAGTTCTTC.

The chain is built from TRBV6-2 or TRBV6-3 and TRBJ2-5, with 8 bases matching TRBD1. This CDR3 contains 14 residues. V gave up 5 bases and J gave up 4 bases; unmatched junction bases: 6. Germline V gene lookup returns CDR1 MNHEY and CDR2 SVGEGT. The CDR3 DNA reads as TGTGCCAGCAGTATGGGACAGGACCTAGAGACCCAGTACTTC. Its translation: CASSMGQDLETQYF.